The 7 T cell receptor beta chains presented below share a single source sample, sequenced in a study of cytomegalovirus exposure and HLA in healthy donors. Primers for the PCR totalled 60 Vbeta and 13 Jbeta. Using immunoSEQ multiplex PCR, the repertoire was profiled, and TCRdb retains in-frame clones only, with some absent. The sample yields under 150,000 clones, roughly 79% seen once. Sequenced sample: PBMCs. The source of these receptors is a woman aged 45-59 years in good health and CMV-seronegative.

The chain employs TRBV6-1 and TRBJ2-7; no definite D call. The CDR3 length is 14 residues. The V and J ends lost 1 base and 3 bases respectively, with 10 bases between them. Germline CDR1 and CDR2: MNHNS and SASEGT. CDR3 nucleotide sequence: TGTGCCAGCAGTGAAGGTACAGCAGTCTACGAGCAGTACGTC. Amino acids: CASSEGTAVYEQYV.

The rearrangement uses TRBV6-1 and TRBJ1-2; no firm D call. The CDR3 totals 13 residues. Trimming shortened V by 2 bases and J by 4 bases, and 8 bases separated the two germline ends. The germline V gene has CDR1 MNHNS and CDR2 SASEGT. CDR3: CASSEYAVYGYTF. The CDR3 coding sequence is TGTGCCAGCAGTGAATACGCAGTCTATGGCTACACCTTC.

Concerning this clone itself: Other DNA variants within this sample encode the same CDR3. This rearrangement joins TRBV7-2 to TRBJ1-3; TRBD1 aligns across 7 bases. Germline V gives CDR1 SGHTA, CDR2 FQGNSA. Unmatched junction bases numbered 5, after V lost 4 bases and J lost 2 bases. This CDR3 is 15 amino acids long. The CDR3 sequence: CASSSHRGPGNTIYF. CDR3 nucleotide sequence: TGTGCCAGCAGCTCCCACAGGGGACCTGGAAACACCATATATTTT. Combining the CDR3 with reference TRBV7-2 and TRBJ1-3 gives the whole variable domain GAGVSQSPSNKVTEKGKDVELRCDPISGHTALYWYRQSLGQGLEFLIYFQGNSAPDKSGLPSDRFSAERTGGSVSTLTIQRTQQEDSAVYLCASSSHRGPGNTIYFGEGSWLTVV.

Concerning this clone: One end of the junction fails to match germline, which may point to a read error. The chain couples TRBV6-1 to TRBJ1-2; D is possibly TRBD1 (5 bases). Germline V gives CDR1 MNHNS, CDR2 SASEGT. The CDR3 extends over 15 amino acids. The CDR3 region is CASLSLRQGIYGYPF. DNA of the CDR3: TGTGCCTCCTTATCCTTGCGCCAGGGTATCTATGGCTACCCCTTC.

The chain joins TRBV29-1 to TRBJ1-2; 7 bases align to TRBD1. From germline, CDR1 is SQVTM and CDR2 ANQGSEA. V dropped 4 bases and J dropped 4; count of bases not matched to a gene: 9. The CDR3 sequence is 14 residues long. CDR3 sequence: CSVGQGGSSYGYTF. The CDR3 DNA reads TGCAGCGTTGGGCAGGGGGGCTCGAGCTATGGCTACACCTTC.

This chain connects TRBV6-1 to TRBJ1-3; no reliable D call. Trimming removed 4 bases from V and 4 bases from J, with 2 bases in between. The germline V gene has CDR1 MNHNS and CDR2 SASEGT. The CDR3 covers 11 residues. CDR3: CASSAGNTIYF. The CDR3 DNA follows: TGTGCCAGCAGTGCGGGAAACACCATATATTTT.

The chain has TRBV7-9 and TRBJ2-7, with D perhaps TRBD2 (5 bases). Trimming pared 2 bases from V and 0 bases from J, leaving 11 bases between. Germline V gene sequence: CDR1 SEHNR, CDR2 FQNEAQ (reference sequence). The CDR3 loop spans 15 amino acids. The CDR3 sequence is CASSLRAGDSYEQYF. The CDR3 DNA reads TGTGCCAGCAGCTTAAGGGCGGGTGACTCCTACGAGCAGTACTTC.